The 6 T cell receptor beta chains below all came from one sample that was sequenced in a study of shared clonotypes between healthy human individuals. CD45RO negativity and positive selection for CCR7 defined naive CD8 cells, a population that excluded terminally differentiated effector memory CD45RA+ cells. Libraries were prepared by immunoSEQ multiplex PCR; TCRdb keeps only in-frame clonotypes and omits some of them. The sample has millions of clones, 93% seen once; the top ten hold approximately 1.7%. Sequences were obtained from naive CD8+ T cells from PBMCs. The receptors originated from a man between 18 and 35 years old in good health. Some clones in this sample may be carry-over from other donors' samples.

The genes are TRBV5-1 and TRBJ2-7; 10 positions match TRBD2. The CDR3 runs 15 residues. In germline, CDR1 is SGHRS, CDR2 YFSETQ. After removal of 3 bases from V and 4 bases from J, the junction contained 7 bases not matched to a gene. CDR3 nucleotide sequence: TGCGCCAGCAGCTCGCTAGCGGGAGATCGGTACGAGCAGTACTTC. The encoded protein is CASSSLAGDRYEQYF. Combining the CDR3 with reference TRBV5-1 and TRBJ2-7 gives the whole variable domain KAGVTQTPRYLIKTRGQQVTLSCSPISGHRSVSWYQQTPGQGLQFLFEYFSETQRNKGNFPGRFSGRQFSNSRSEMNVSTLELGDSALYLCASSSLAGDRYEQYFGPGTRLTVT.

Concerning this clone itself: The same CDR3 is also encoded by other DNA sequences in this sample. This chain uses TRBV19 with TRBJ1-1; D is undetermined. The CDR3 is made up of 14 amino acids. V lost 0 bases to trimming and J lost 1 base, with 6 bases between them. Germline lookup yields CDR1 LNHDA and CDR2 SQIVND (reference sequence). CDR3 in amino acids: CASSIDRKNTEAFF. In DNA, the CDR3 is TGTGCCAGTAGTATAGACAGAAAGAACACTGAAGCTTTCTTT.

For the CDR3, the DNA is TGTGCCAGTAGTATGTTCAGCGGGAGGATGGATGAGCAGTTCTTC. This codes for CASSMFSGRMDEQFF. The V and J genes are TRBV19 and TRBJ2-1, with TRBD2 matching over 9 bases. The CDR3 runs 15 residues. V trimming: 3 bases; J trimming: 8 bases; junction bases outside the gene matches: 8. CDR1 and CDR2 from the germline V gene are LNHDA and SQIVND (reference sequence). Full variable domain (rest looked up from reference TRBV19 and TRBJ2-1): DGGITQSPKYLFRKEGQNVTLSCEQNLNHDAMYWYRQDPGQGLRLIYYSQIVNDFQKGDIAEGYSVSREKKESFPLTVTSAQKNPTAFYLCASSMFSGRMDEQFFGPGTRLTVL.

The table lists this clone with a few counts. This chain uses TRBV5-1 with TRBJ1-1; D is perhaps TRBD1 (6 bases). CDR1 is SGHRS and CDR2 is YFSETQ in the germline V gene. CDR3 length: 14 residues. The V end lost 5 bases, the J end lost 6 bases, and 17 bases lay between the germline ends. The CDR3 DNA follows: TGCGCCAGCAGGCAACGACAGGATTATCCTGAAGCTTTCTTT. Translating it yields CASRQRQDYPEAFF.

As for this clone: Other DNA sequences within the sample encode an identical CDR3. The chain couples TRBV7-9 to TRBJ2-7; D is unclear. V gave up 3 bases and J gave up 2 bases, with 5 bases separating them. This CDR3 has 12 residues. Per the germline V gene, CDR1 is SEHNR and CDR2 is FQNEAQ (reference sequence). The CDR3 protein is CASSFDPYEQYF. CDR3 DNA sequence: TGTGCCAGCAGCTTCGACCCCTACGAGCAGTACTTC.

Points on this clone: This sample includes further DNA sequences coding for the same CDR3. The V call is TRBV9, the J call TRBJ2-2; D is unclear. CDR1 SGDLS and CDR2 YYNGEE come from the germline V gene. The CDR3 runs to 14 residues. Deletions cut 0 bases from V and 4 bases from J, with 7 bases between. Written as DNA, the CDR3 is TGTGCCAGCAGCGTAGAGGGCAGCACCGGGGAGCTGTTTTTT. Protein product: CASSVEGSTGELFF.